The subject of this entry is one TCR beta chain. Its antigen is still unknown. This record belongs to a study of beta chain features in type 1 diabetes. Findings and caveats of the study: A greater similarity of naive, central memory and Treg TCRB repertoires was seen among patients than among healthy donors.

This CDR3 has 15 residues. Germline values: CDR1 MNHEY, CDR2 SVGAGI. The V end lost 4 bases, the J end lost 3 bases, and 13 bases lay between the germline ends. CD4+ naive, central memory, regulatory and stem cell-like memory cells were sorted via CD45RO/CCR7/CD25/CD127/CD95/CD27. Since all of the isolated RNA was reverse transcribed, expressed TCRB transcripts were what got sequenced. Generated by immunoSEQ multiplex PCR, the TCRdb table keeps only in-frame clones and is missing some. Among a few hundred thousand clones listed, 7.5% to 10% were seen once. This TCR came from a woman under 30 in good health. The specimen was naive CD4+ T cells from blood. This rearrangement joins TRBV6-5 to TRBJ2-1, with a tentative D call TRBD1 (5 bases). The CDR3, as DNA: TGTGCCAGCAGTTCCCCGGACAAGATCTACAATGAGCAGTTCTTC. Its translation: CASSSPDKIYNEQFF.